This T cell receptor beta chain is drawn from a study of cytomegalovirus exposure and HLA in healthy donors. Across the whole study: HLA-typed donors contributed some 87 million unique TCRs, which were held in an early data release. General study points: Among immune exposure information, only CMV serostatus was available. Earlier results showed most TCR beta V segments being productive about 90% or about 30% of the time.

A note on this clone: Its antigen is currently unknown.

The study ran its PCR with 60 Vbeta and 13 Jbeta primers. Repertoires were generated with immunoSEQ multiplex PCR, while TCRdb's copy carries only in-frame clones and drops some. In all, the sample yields some 75,000 clones. The ends were cut back, 0 bases at V and 5 bases at J, with 11 bases in the middle. CDR1 and CDR2 (germline): LGHNA, YSLEER. This CDR3 region has 15 residues. The V gene is TRBV4-3, the J gene TRBJ1-5; D may be TRBD1 (6 bases). This receptor was identified in a female donor in good health and CMV-seropositive. The sequencing sample was made of PBMCs. The chain's CDR3 is CASSQDSRGDQPQHF. The CDR3 DNA reads TGCGCCAGCAGCCAAGATAGCAGGGGAGATCAGCCCCAGCATTTT.